This T cell receptor (beta chain) was sequenced during a study of blood T cells in healthy people across ages. Germline lookup yields CDR1 SGHRS and CDR2 YFSETQ. This CDR3 region has 15 residues. Using a J-beta primer mix together with a sample-barcoded 5' primer, a second PCR was run for roughly 6 to 12 cycles. Every cDNA molecule carried a tag from a template-switch adaptor bearing 12 random nucleotides. TCRdb used MiXCR to reprocess the 5' RACE reads, holding one entry per CDR3 protein. The sample comprises under 1,000,000 distinct CDR3 sequences, under 40% of which are singletons, and approximately 13% rests with the top ten. The authors extracted at least 5.5 micrograms of total RNA per sample. On this clonotype: Being one base from a much bigger clone, this may be a read error.

This receptor was obtained from a man younger than 35 in good health. The chain employs TRBV5-1 and TRBJ2-1; D unresolved. Sequencing used blood. DNA of the CDR3: TGCGACAGCAGCTTGGAGTCCCGGTGGGACAATGAGCAGTTCTTC. Translated: CDSSLESRWDNEQFF.